These 28 T cell receptor beta chains were all obtained from the same sample, sequenced in a study of T cells after posttransplantation cyclophosphamide. Cells defined as naive were viable CD3+CD4+ or CD3+CD8+ and CCR7+CD45RA+CD45RO-CD95-CD27+CD28+. Data came from immunoSEQ multiplex PCR; TCRdb stores just in-frame clones and leaves some out. This table holds 25,000 to 35,000 clones, approximately 90% found once. The specimen sequenced was naive CD4+ T cells sorted from PBMCs. All receptors come from a woman aged 60-75 years in good health, CMV-negative, and a related stem cell transplant donor.

V gene TRBV4-1 combines with J gene TRBJ1-2; 8 bases line up with TRBD1. The CDR3 consists of 17 residues. Germline assignment: CDR1 MGHRA and CDR2 YSYEKL. The V gene end was trimmed by 0 bases and the J gene end by 2 bases; junction bases not matched to a gene: 8. The CDR3, as DNA: TGCGCCAGCAGCCAAGATCCCGGCAGGGGGCGAAACTATGGCTACACCTTC. Protein product: CASSQDPGRGRNYGYTF.

This clone was counted between two and nine times. This chain's CDR3 is CASSLPGLKNEKLFF. The DNA for the CDR3 is TGTGCCAGCAGTCTCCCGGGACTCAAAAATGAAAAACTGTTTTTT. The chain uses TRBV28 and TRBJ1-4, with D perhaps TRBD1 (5 bases). The CDR3 length is 15 residues. Trimming took off 5 bases at V and 5 bases at J, with 15 bases between the two ends. Germline V gene lookup returns CDR1 MDHEN and CDR2 SYDVKM.

Notes on this clone: Different DNA sequences within this sample yield the same CDR3. The gene calls are TRBV6-5 and TRBJ2-7, with 8 bases lining up with TRBD1. The germline CDR1 and CDR2 sequences are MNHEY and SVGAGI. The CDR3 covers 12 residues. V shed 6 bases and J 3 bases; nucleotides not matched to a gene: 1. CDR3 sequence reads: CASRTGDYEQYF. CDR3 bases: TGTGCCAGCAGGACAGGGGACTACGAGCAGTACTTC.

This sequence joins TRBV7-6 and TRBJ1-2; D is unclear. Trimming cost V 1 base and J 8 bases, with 11 bases left between them. The CDR3 is made up of 13 amino acids. CDR1 SGHVS and CDR2 FNYEAQ come from the germline V gene. As DNA, the CDR3 is TGTGCCAGCAGCTTAGAACCCGGGAACGGCTACACCTTC. Its protein product is CASSLEPGNGYTF.

J is TRBJ2-5 and V is TRBV7-2; TRBD2 aligns across 8 bases. This CDR3 is built from 15 residues. Germline lookup yields CDR1 SGHTA and CDR2 FQGNSA. The J segment lost 2 bases and the V segment lost 5 bases, leaving 7 bases of the junction unmatched. For the CDR3, the DNA is TGTGCCAGCAGCCCCCGGACTAGCCCGCAAGAGACCCAGTACTTC. It encodes CASSPRTSPQETQYF.

This chain joins TRBV5-1 and TRBJ2-5, with D perhaps TRBD2 (6 bases). Germline assignment: CDR1 SGHRS and CDR2 YFSETQ. CDR3 length: 16 residues. Trimming cost V 0 bases and J 5 bases, with 17 bases left between them. The CDR3 reads CASSLAGGFAGETQYF. As DNA, the CDR3 is TGCGCCAGCAGCTTGGCCGGGGGATTTGCGGGGGAGACCCAGTACTTC.

J is TRBJ1-2 and V is TRBV30; D uncertain. Germline CDR1 GTSNPN, CDR2 SVGIG (reference sequence). The CDR3 covers 12 residues. The ends were cut back, 5 bases at V and 0 bases at J, with 7 bases in the middle. CDR3 DNA sequence: TGTGCCTGGGCAGTCACTAACTATGGCTACACCTTC. Translating it yields CAWAVTNYGYTF.

The J gene is TRBJ2-1, the V gene TRBV6-5; TRBD2 matches at 13 bases. CDR3 length: 15 amino acids. The V segment lost 4 bases and the J segment 7 bases; nucleotides outside the gene matches: 4. The germline gives CDR1 MNHEY, CDR2 SVGAGI. CDR3: CASSFGLAGVNEQFF. DNA of the CDR3: TGTGCCAGCAGTTTCGGACTAGCGGGAGTGAATGAGCAGTTCTTC.

The rearrangement links TRBV5-1 to TRBJ2-7, with D uncertain. V shed 1 base and J shed 5 bases, with 10 bases lying between them. CDR1 and CDR2 (germline): SGHRS, YFSETQ. The CDR3 loop spans 13 amino acids. The CDR3 region is CASSLSSADEQYF. The DNA of the CDR3 is TGCGCCAGCAGCTTGTCGTCCGCGGACGAGCAGTACTTC.

The CDR3 region has the DNA TGCGCCAGCAGCCATGGACAGGGTAAAGAAAAACTGTTTTTT. It encodes CASSHGQGKEKLFF. The chain couples TRBV4-3 to TRBJ1-4, with 8 positions matching TRBD1. J lost 8 bases, V lost 3 bases, and 5 bases had no gene match. This CDR3 contains 14 residues. Germline CDR1 LGHNA, CDR2 YSLEER.

J is TRBJ1-3 and V is TRBV28; 8 bases line up with TRBD1. The CDR3 totals 16 residues. Germline CDR1 is MDHEN and CDR2 is SYDVKM. Losses at the gene ends were 1 base for V and 0 bases for J; bases not matched to a gene: 2. The DNA for the CDR3 is TGTGCCAGCAGTTTATCCGGGACAGGCTCTGGAAACACCATATATTTT. Its translation: CASSLSGTGSGNTIYF.

The count of this clone is one. The V gene is TRBV19, the J gene TRBJ2-1, with D possibly being TRBD2 (5 bases). This CDR3 spans 15 amino acids. V was clipped by 3 bases and J by 6 bases, with 15 bases between them. From germline, CDR1 is LNHDA and CDR2 SQIVND (reference sequence). For the CDR3, the DNA is TGTGCCAGTAGTATTGGGTTGGGAGCGGCCAATGAGCAGTTCTTC. Translating it yields CASSIGLGAANEQFF.

This clone was detected once. This CDR3 is CSVVPGLAGQETQYF. CDR3 DNA: TGCAGCGTCGTTCCGGGACTAGCGGGGCAAGAGACCCAGTACTTC. The chain is built from TRBV29-1 and TRBJ2-5; the match to TRBD2 covers 13 bases. The trim removed 6 bases at V and 2 bases at J, leaving 6 bases unmatched. The CDR3 loop spans 15 amino acids. Germline V gene data show CDR1 as SQVTM and CDR2 as ANQGSEA. Full variable domain (rest looked up from reference TRBV29-1 and TRBJ2-5): SAVISQKPSRDICQRGTSLTIQCQVDSQVTMMFWYRQQPGQSLTLIATANQGSEATYESGFVIDKFPISRPNLTFSTLTVSNMSPEDSSIYLCSVVPGLAGQETQYFGPGTRLLVL.

CDR3 residues: CASSPGQSNEQYF. The CDR3 coding sequence is TGTGCCAGCTCACCAGGGCAGTCCAACGAGCAGTACTTC. The gene calls are TRBV18 and TRBJ2-7; D remains unclear. In germline, CDR1 is KGHSH, CDR2 LQKENI. CDR3 length equals 13 residues. Trimming took 2 bases from V and 5 from J, leaving 10 bases between them.

The V call is TRBV18, the J call TRBJ2-7, with 11 bases lining up with TRBD2. J was trimmed by 3 bases and V by 0 bases; bases with no gene match: 7. This CDR3 contains 17 residues. The germline V gene has CDR1 KGHSH and CDR2 LQKENI. CDR3 residues: CASSPPALAGGFYEQYF. CDR3 coding DNA: TGTGCCAGCTCACCACCTGCGCTAGCGGGGGGTTTCTACGAGCAGTACTTC.

V is TRBV10-3 and J is TRBJ2-3; D perhaps matches TRBD2 (7 bases). The CDR3 has 14 residues. Trimming took 6 bases from V and 4 from J, leaving 14 bases between them. From germline, CDR1 is ENHRY and CDR2 SYGVKD. In nucleotides, the CDR3 is TGTGCCATCAGGAGGGCGGGGGCCCCAGATACGCAGTATTTT. As protein: CAIRRAGAPDTQYF.

The rearrangement links TRBV6-5 to TRBJ2-7, with D possibly TRBD1 on 5 matching bases. The CDR3 has 14 residues. CDR1 and CDR2 (germline): MNHEY, SVGAGI. Trimming took 6 bases from V and 8 from J, leaving 20 bases between them. The DNA of the CDR3 is TGTGCCAGCAGCAAGGTGCAGGGCGCTTTTCAGCAGTACTTC. Its translation: CASSKVQGAFQQYF.

V is TRBV7-9 and J is TRBJ2-5; 10 bases are shared with TRBD2. Germline assignment: CDR1 SEHNR and CDR2 FQNEAQ (reference sequence). V was pared by 1 base and J by 5 bases, with 4 bases of the junction left unmatched. This CDR3 is built from 15 residues. As DNA, the CDR3 is TGTGCCAGCAGCTTAGTAGCGGGGGGCCGGGAGACCCAGTACTTC. This encodes CASSLVAGGRETQYF. Looking up the rest from reference TRBV7-9 and TRBJ2-5 gives the full variable domain: DTGVSQNPRHKITKRGQNVTFRCDPISEHNRLYWYRQTLGQGPEFLTYFQNEAQLEKSRLLSDRFSAERPKGSFSTLEIQRTEQGDSAMYLCASSLVAGGRETQYFGPGTRLLVL.

The gene calls are TRBV30 and TRBJ1-4, with D tentatively TRBD1 (6 bases). Germline values: CDR1 GTSNPN, CDR2 SVGIG (reference sequence). V dropped 2 bases and J dropped 5 bases, with 12 bases sitting between them. This CDR3 region has 14 residues. Written as DNA, the CDR3 is TGTGCCTGGAGTACGGGACATCTCAATGAAAAACTGTTTTTT. Protein product: CAWSTGHLNEKLFF.

The rearrangement uses TRBV28 and TRBJ1-5; 10 bases agree with TRBD1. Unmatched junction bases numbered 6, after V lost 7 bases and J lost 3 bases. CDR3 length equals 15 residues. Germline V gives CDR1 MDHEN, CDR2 SYDVKM. The CDR3 DNA is TGTGCCAGCACATCGGACAGGGGGATCAATCAGCCCCAGCATTTT. Amino acid sequence: CASTSDRGINQPQHF.

The V call is TRBV19, the J call TRBJ1-1; D remains unclear. Between the trimmed V and J ends, which lost 4 bases and 3 bases, there was a span of 15 bases. CDR3 size: 15 residues. Germline CDR1 LNHDA, CDR2 SQIVND (reference sequence). The CDR3 bases are TGTGCCAGTAGTAGGAGAAGGCCCCAAGACACTGAAGCTTTCTTT. Protein: CASSRRRPQDTEAFF. Looking up the rest from reference TRBV19 and TRBJ1-1 gives the full variable domain: DGGITQSPKYLFRKEGQNVTLSCEQNLNHDAMYWYRQDPGQGLRLIYYSQIVNDFQKGDIAEGYSVSREKKESFPLTVTSAQKNPTAFYLCASSRRRPQDTEAFFGQGTRLTVV.

This chain uses TRBV9 with TRBJ1-1, with TRBD1 as a possible D gene (6 bases). There are 16 residues in the CDR3. From germline, CDR1 is SGDLS and CDR2 YYNGEE. The germline V and J ends were trimmed by 0 bases and 1 base, with 13 bases remaining between them. This CDR3 is CASSVVQGTTNTEAFF. Here the CDR3 DNA reads TGTGCCAGCAGCGTAGTGCAGGGGACAACGAACACTGAAGCTTTCTTT.

The chain couples TRBV28 to TRBJ2-7, with 10 positions matching TRBD2. The CDR3 runs to 14 residues. Unmatched junction bases numbered 5, after V lost 7 bases and J lost 2 bases. CDR1 MDHEN and CDR2 SYDVKM come from the germline V gene. The CDR3 spells CASNPGLATYEQYF. CDR3 sequence (DNA): TGTGCCAGCAACCCGGGACTAGCGACCTACGAGCAGTACTTC.

The chain combines TRBV6-6 with TRBJ2-7, with 7 positions matching TRBD1. V shed 6 bases, J shed 6 bases, and the junction held 8 bases outside the gene matches. Germline lookup yields CDR1 MNHNY and CDR2 SVGAGI (reference sequence). The CDR3 is 13 amino acids. The DNA of the CDR3 is TGTGCCAGCAGCAAGACAGGGAATGGCGAGCAGTACTTC. Its translation is CASSKTGNGEQYF.

This chain uses TRBV27 with TRBJ2-7; 7 bases match TRBD2. This CDR3 has 15 amino acids. The V segment lost 6 bases and the J segment 4 bases; nucleotides outside the gene matches: 12. Germline CDR1 reads MNHEY; CDR2 reads SMNVEV (reference sequence). The DNA for the CDR3 is TGTGCCAGCAGCCTGTTAGGGGCGGGAGAGTACGAGCAGTACTTC. Translation: CASSLLGAGEYEQYF.

This clone was seen only a few times. The gene calls are TRBV6-1 and TRBJ2-1; D possibly corresponds to TRBD2 (6 bases). The CDR3 loop spans 15 amino acids. The germline gives CDR1 MNHNS, CDR2 SASEGT. Trimming removed 11 bases at V and 6 bases at J, with 23 bases between. Here the CDR3 reads CAAMWTGAAINEQFF. CDR3 in DNA: TGTGCCGCGATGTGGACGGGAGCTGCAATCAATGAGCAGTTCTTC.

This chain links TRBV14 with TRBJ1-2; D ambiguous. CDR3 length: 12 residues. CDR1 is SGHDN, CDR2 FVKESK, per germline. The V gene lost 4 bases and the J gene lost 5 bases, with 8 bases spanning the gap. The CDR3 spells CASSPGSYGYTF. CDR3 in DNA: TGTGCCAGCAGCCCAGGATCATATGGCTACACCTTC. Supplemented by reference TRBV14 and TRBJ1-2, the full variable domain reads EAGVTQFPSHSVIEKGQTVTLRCDPISGHDNLYWYRRVMGKEIKFLLHFVKESKQDESGMPNNRFLAERTGGTYSTLKVQPAELEDSGVYFCASSPGSYGYTFGSGTRLTVV.

The chain couples TRBV27 to TRBJ2-2, with 8 positions matching TRBD1. The germline CDR1 and CDR2 sequences are MNHEY and SMNVEV (reference sequence). Trimming at V came to 5 bases and at J to 5 bases, leaving 7 bases not matched to a gene. The CDR3 has 15 residues. The CDR3 protein is CASSTRTGTTGELFF. CDR3 nucleotide sequence: TGTGCCAGCAGTACACGGACAGGGACGACCGGGGAGCTGTTTTTT.